This T cell receptor beta chain was documented in a study of T cells in Graves' hyperthyroidism and ophthalmopathy. A word on this clonotype: Its target is not known.

Whole-study results and caveats: In validation, the model predicted ophthalmopathy. These predictions came a median roughly 6.5 months before onset.

V lost 10 bases and J lost 9; bases outside the gene matches: 22. This CDR3 comprises 16 residues. Germline CDR1 reads SNHLY; CDR2 reads FYNNEI. Researchers amplified the TCR beta CDR3 regions from RNA transcripts. HTBI primers were the set used in a first-round RT-PCR of the TCR CDR3. TCRdb ran MiXCR on the multiplex PCR reads and lists one entry per CDR3 protein. The sample includes roughly 550,000 distinct CDR3 sequences, 15% to 20% of them seen just once. Sequencing was performed on blood. The chain links TRBV2 to TRBJ2-5, with 8 bases aligning to TRBD2. The TCR was taken from a woman aged 25 to 39 with Graves' ophthalmopathy. Written as DNA, the CDR3 is TGTGCCACTGGGGGAGAGCGGGAGATCGTTAAGGGGGCCCAGTACTTC. As protein: CATGGEREIVKGAQYF.